Here is one T cell receptor beta chain with its context. This clonotype was detected ten times or more. Which antigen it targets is not known. Base qualities were left out, and no much larger clone turns up one base away. A constant-region primer and ProtoScript II reverse transcriptase were used to reverse-transcribe TCRbeta-specific cDNA from roughly 500 ng total RNA. TCRbeta libraries were built with three nested multiplex PCR rounds, a slightly modified ARM-PCR procedure. Sample barcodes and Illumina adapters were attached in a final 25-cycle PCR using Deep VentR polymerase. Before sequencing, amplicons of 200-500 bp were purified from gel using a QIAquick gel extraction kit. TCRbeta amplicons were sequenced on an Illumina HiSeq 2500 with 250-bp paired-end reads. Turning to the authors' computational methods: Quality trimming of reads was performed with Trimmomatic v0.33, and paired reads were merged with FLASH v1.2.11 so that full CDR3 sequences could be recovered. V, D and J germline segments were assigned to the rearranged TCRbeta sequences by MiGEC v1.2.1b. VDJtools v1.0.0 computed clonotype statistics and Shannon-Wiener diversity indices. To reduce sampling bias, subsequent analyses other than the diversity analysis used only the 250 most abundant clonotypes in each sample. The raw public reads went through TCRdb reprocessing: fastp at Q25, MiXCR clone calling, in-frame beta chains kept. For every CDR3 protein sequence, its rows merge into one entry that carries the most common genes and DNA. The authors' filters were not applied to this entry. Present in this sample are 55,000 or so distinct CDR3 sequences, 55% to 75% of which were seen just once. The ten largest clones add up to roughly three fifths of the sample.

This sample was taken from a study of tumor-infiltrating lymphocytes in primary liver carcinoma (dated by TCRdb to the late 2010s). Regarding the study in general: Of the five patients (three men and two women, aged 30 to 69 years), four had hepatocellular carcinoma and one had combined HCC and intrahepatic cholangiocarcinoma. The five patients had tumors of stage T1-T3 N0M0, with maximum diameters ranging from about 4.2 to 10 cm. Each sample produced about 3.65 to 7.5 million productive TCRbeta reads, and read depth showed no significant difference between tissue types. Across five regions of each liver tumor, along with adjacent normal tissue and blood, the study brought together TCRbeta repertoire sequencing, expression microarrays and whole-exome sequencing. A total of 35 or so specimens from 5 patients, comprising around 25 tumor regions, 5 adjacent noncancerous liver tissues and 5 peripheral blood samples, were covered by TCRbeta repertoire sequencing. To link TCRbeta repertoire diversity with the local molecular phenotype, the roughly 26 tumor region samples were profiled using Agilent mRNA microarrays. Repertoires from technical replicates were highly reproducible, with mean shared-clone rates roughly 0.87 and correlation coefficients above 0.95.

The study at large found these results: Only about 7.5-25% of top clones were found in all five regions of a tumor, suggesting spatial heterogeneity of tumor-infiltrating T cells. Pairs of tumor regions showed greater repertoire overlap (mean roughly 35%) than tumor-adjacent pairs (roughly 17%) or tumor-blood pairs (approximately 15%), which is consistent with antigen-driven expansion. Compared with blood, tumors had a significantly larger share of the repertoire taken up by the top 250 clones (p = 0.039). With just four or five patients in the study, the authors point out that the findings should be validated in a larger study. Only the TCR beta chain was sequenced, which likely underestimates true repertoire diversity because unpaired alpha chains were not captured. Comparison of CD4+ and CD8+ T cell repertoires was precluded by the use of bulk unsorted samples.

Without any cell sorting, total RNA and DNA were extracted together from around 18-30 mg of bulk tissue using the AllPrep DNA/RNA mini kit. Between November 2015 and early 2016, a few patients in China with histopathologically diagnosed primary liver carcinoma had surgical resection. Patients had chronic HBV infection and were treatment-naive at sampling. Each tumor was sampled at five spatially separated regions: the tumor centre plus the superior, inferior, left-lateral and right-lateral poles. More than 85% viable tumor cells were found by histology in every tumor sample. Each fresh piece of tumor and adjacent tissue was cut in two, with one half stored in RNAlater at -80 degrees C and the other half sent for histology. The source of this sequence is a man aged 35 to 55 with primary liver carcinoma and hepatitis B virus infection. What was sequenced was liver tumor tissue from sampling region 2. Sample cell subset or site, as interpreted from the label and publication: tumor region T2, inferior pole.

In nucleotides, the sequence is TGTGCCAGCAGTTTAGGACAGCCAACAATACAGCCCCAGCATTTT. This sequence encodes CASSLGQPTIQPQHF. The chain was built from TRBV12-3 or TRBV12-4 and TRBJ1-5; possibly the D gene is TRBD1, per 5 matching bases. V gives up 1 base and J gives up 7 bases, and the segment between their germline ends measures 14 bases. The CDR3, cysteine through phenylalanine, is 15 amino acids long. CDR3 DNA is the only sequence kept; it has 45 bases, read in frame from the first base.